The 14 T cell receptor beta chains below all came from one sample that was sequenced in a study of PD-1 blockade in mismatch repair-deficient tumors. Data came from immunoSEQ multiplex PCR; TCRdb stores just in-frame clones and leaves some out. The sample has about 15,000 clones, about 85% seen once; the top ten hold 4% to 5.5%. Time point here: 10-day in vitro stimulation with candidate neoantigen peptide 6. The antigens these receptors bind are not known. The material was cells cultured in vitro, obtained from a patient treated with pembrolizumab. The receptors stem from an adult with mismatch repair-deficient cancer.

The rearrangement uses TRBV9 and TRBJ2-2; TRBD1 might be the D (5 bases). CDR1 is SGDLS, CDR2 YYNGEE, per germline. Trimming left V 1 base short and J 3 bases short, with 10 bases between. The CDR3 has 15 residues. The CDR3 DNA follows: TGTGCCAGCAGCGTAAGGGGCAGGGACACCGGGGAGCTGTTTTTT. This translates into CASSVRGRDTGELFF.

The gene calls are TRBV2 and TRBJ1-1; D is possibly TRBD1 (5 bases). The germline V gene has CDR1 SNHLY and CDR2 FYNNEI. The CDR3 has 14 residues. The V and J ends lost 1 base and 3 bases respectively, with 9 bases between them. The CDR3 nucleotides are TGTGCCAGCAGTGAAGAGAGAGGGGACACTGAAGCTTTCTTT. Its translation is CASSEERGDTEAFF.

J is TRBJ1-6 and V is TRBV27; D is undetermined. CDR3 size: 14 residues. Trimming took off 5 bases at V and 10 bases at J, with 15 bases between the two ends. CDR1 and CDR2 (germline): MNHEY, SMNVEV (reference sequence). Written as DNA, the CDR3 is TGTGCCAGCAGTCCAAGGACGGTGAGGTCACCCCTCCACTTT. Its translation is CASSPRTVRSPLHF.

The chain recombines TRBV4-1 with TRBJ1-2; 7 nucleotides match TRBD1. Germline loops: CDR1 MGHRA, CDR2 YSYEKL. This CDR3 has 15 residues. Trimming cost V 1 base and J 6 bases; bases outside gene matches: 8. The CDR3 DNA is TGCGCCAGCAGCCAAGGCGCCGGGACAGTGGATGGCTACACCTTC. It encodes CASSQGAGTVDGYTF.

The rearrangement joins TRBV10-3 to TRBJ2-1; D unresolved. CDR3 size: 13 residues. Trimming shortened V by 8 bases and J by 2 bases, and 10 bases separated the two germline ends. Germline V CDR1 and CDR2: ENHRY, SYGVKD. The CDR3 nucleotides are TGTGCCATCTTGGTAGACACCTACAATGAGCAGTTCTTC. Its protein product is CAILVDTYNEQFF.

The chain recombines TRBV27 with TRBJ2-3; D not certain. Germline CDR1 and CDR2: MNHEY and SMNVEV (reference sequence). The ends were cut back, 0 bases at V and 0 bases at J, with 4 bases in the middle. There are 14 residues in the CDR3. Here the CDR3 reads CASSLSASTDTQYF. For the CDR3, the DNA is TGTGCCAGCAGTTTATCAGCTAGCACAGATACGCAGTATTTT.

The genes are TRBV7-2 and TRBJ2-7, with D hard to call. Trimming pared 1 base from V and 4 bases from J, leaving 5 bases between. Germline V gives CDR1 SGHTA, CDR2 FQGNSA. The CDR3 contains 12 residues. Here the CDR3 reads CASSLGAYEQYF. The DNA of the CDR3 is TGTGCCAGCAGCTTAGGGGCTTACGAGCAGTACTTC.

This chain uses TRBV9 with TRBJ2-2; the D is unclear. Germline loops: CDR1 SGDLS, CDR2 YYNGEE. The V end was cut by 0 bases, the J end by 2 bases, with 5 bases between. This CDR3 spans 14 amino acids. The CDR3 loop reads CASSVGRNTGELFF. The CDR3 DNA sequence: TGTGCCAGCAGCGTAGGCAGAAACACCGGGGAGCTGTTTTTT.

This clone was seen once. The chain has TRBV11-2 and TRBJ2-5, with D uncertain. CDR1 and CDR2 from the germline V gene are SGHAT and FQNNGV. The V and J ends lost 3 bases and 4 bases respectively, with 15 bases between them. This CDR3 region has 15 residues. The CDR3 DNA reads as TGTGCCAGCAGCTTCCGTTTAGGGATAAGAGAGACCCAGTACTTC. As protein: CASSFRLGIRETQYF.

This clone was recorded only once. The genes are TRBV2 and TRBJ2-1, with 8 bases identical to TRBD2. With V trimmed by 6 bases and J by 8 bases, 15 bases remained unmatched. The CDR3 covers 16 residues. Looked up from germline, CDR1 is SNHLY and CDR2 is FYNNEI. The CDR3 sequence: CASRPGVASGLHEQFF. CDR3 DNA sequence: TGTGCCAGCAGGCCCGGGGTGGCTAGCGGGCTCCATGAGCAGTTCTTC.

In its sample, this clone was seen a few times. The CDR3 protein is CASSVRDRTLNTGELFF. The DNA of the CDR3 is TGTGCCAGCAGCGTCCGGGACAGGACCTTAAACACCGGGGAGCTGTTTTTT. The chain links TRBV9 to TRBJ2-2, with TRBD1 matching over 8 bases. The length of the CDR3 is 17 residues. Germline CDR1 SGDLS, CDR2 YYNGEE. V was pared by 2 bases and J by 2 bases, with 8 bases of the junction left unmatched.

The rearrangement uses TRBV14 and TRBJ2-7, with D perhaps matching TRBD2 (6 bases). The germline gives CDR1 SGHDN, CDR2 FVKESK. The V and J ends lost 4 bases and 3 bases respectively, with 16 bases between them. CDR3 length equals 15 residues. CDR3 loop: CASSPRDFGLYEQYF. The DNA for the CDR3 is TGTGCCAGCAGCCCCCGGGACTTCGGCCTCTACGAGCAGTACTTC.

The rearrangement uses TRBV28 and TRBJ2-5, with a weak D call TRBD1 (5 bases). Germline V gene lookup returns CDR1 MDHEN and CDR2 SYDVKM. This CDR3 region has 13 residues. V was pared by 2 bases and J by 5 bases, with 9 bases between. CDR3 sequence (DNA): TGTGCCAGCAGTTTAGTACAGGTGGAGACCCAGTACTTC. Translated, it gives CASSLVQVETQYF.

Points on this clone: A junction end diverges from the germline sequence, so it may reflect a read error. This chain links TRBV5-1 with TRBJ2-7; 7 nucleotides agree with TRBD1. Germline V lookup: CDR1 SGHRS, CDR2 YFSETQ. The CDR3 has 12 residues. The CDR3 DNA is TGCGCCAGCAGCTTGCCTCCCGGGACAGCTCGGTTC. This gives the protein CASSLPPGTARF.